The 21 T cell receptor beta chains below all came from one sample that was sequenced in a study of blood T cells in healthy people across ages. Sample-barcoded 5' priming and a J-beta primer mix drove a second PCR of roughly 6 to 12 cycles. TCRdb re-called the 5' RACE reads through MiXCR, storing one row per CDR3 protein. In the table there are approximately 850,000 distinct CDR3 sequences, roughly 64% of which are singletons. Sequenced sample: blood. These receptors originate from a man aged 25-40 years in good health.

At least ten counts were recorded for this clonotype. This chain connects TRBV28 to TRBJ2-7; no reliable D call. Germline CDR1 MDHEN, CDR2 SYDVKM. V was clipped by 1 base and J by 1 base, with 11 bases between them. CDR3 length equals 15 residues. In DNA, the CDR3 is TGTGCCAGCAGTTTATTCCAGAGAACGTCCTACGAGCAGTACTTC. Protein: CASSLFQRTSYEQYF. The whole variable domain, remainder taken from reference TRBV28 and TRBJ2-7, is DVKVTQSSRYLVKRTGEKVFLECVQDMDHENMFWYRQDPGLGLRLIYFSYDVKMKEKGDIPEGYSVSREKKERFSLILESASTNQTSMYLCASSLFQRTSYEQYFGPGTRLTVT.

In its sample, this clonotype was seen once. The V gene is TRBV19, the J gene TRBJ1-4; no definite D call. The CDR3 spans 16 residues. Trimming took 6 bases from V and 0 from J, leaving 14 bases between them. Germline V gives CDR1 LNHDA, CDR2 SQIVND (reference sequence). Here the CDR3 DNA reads TGTGCCAGTAGCCGGGCAGAGTATACAACTAATGAAAAACTGTTTTTT. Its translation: CASSRAEYTTNEKLFF.

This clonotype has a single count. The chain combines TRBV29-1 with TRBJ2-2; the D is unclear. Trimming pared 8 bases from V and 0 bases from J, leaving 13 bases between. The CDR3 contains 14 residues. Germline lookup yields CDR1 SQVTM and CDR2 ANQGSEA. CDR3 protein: CSIGSSSNTGELFF. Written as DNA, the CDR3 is TGCAGCATTGGGTCCAGTTCGAACACCGGGGAGCTGTTTTTT.

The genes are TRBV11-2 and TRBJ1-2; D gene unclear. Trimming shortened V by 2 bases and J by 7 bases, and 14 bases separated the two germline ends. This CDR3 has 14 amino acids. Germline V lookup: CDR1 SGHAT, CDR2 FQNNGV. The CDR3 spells CASSLQASKAGYTF. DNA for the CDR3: TGTGCCAGCAGCTTACAGGCCTCCAAGGCTGGCTACACCTTC.

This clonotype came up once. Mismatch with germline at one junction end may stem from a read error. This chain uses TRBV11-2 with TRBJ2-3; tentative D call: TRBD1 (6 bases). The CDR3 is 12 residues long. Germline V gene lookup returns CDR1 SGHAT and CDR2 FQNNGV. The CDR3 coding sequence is TGTGCCAGCAGAGGGGGAACAGATATGCAGTATTTT. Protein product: CASRGGTDMQYF.

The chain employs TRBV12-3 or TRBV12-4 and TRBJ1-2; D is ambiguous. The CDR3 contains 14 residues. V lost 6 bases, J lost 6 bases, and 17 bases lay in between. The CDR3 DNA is TGTGCCAGCAGATCATCAGGCCGACCAAATGGCTACACCTTC. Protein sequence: CASRSSGRPNGYTF.

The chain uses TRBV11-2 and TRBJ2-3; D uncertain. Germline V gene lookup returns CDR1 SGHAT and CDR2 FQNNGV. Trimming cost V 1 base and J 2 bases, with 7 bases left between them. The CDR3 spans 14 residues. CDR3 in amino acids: CASSLGENTDTQYF. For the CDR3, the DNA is TGTGCCAGCAGCTTAGGCGAAAACACAGATACGCAGTATTTT.

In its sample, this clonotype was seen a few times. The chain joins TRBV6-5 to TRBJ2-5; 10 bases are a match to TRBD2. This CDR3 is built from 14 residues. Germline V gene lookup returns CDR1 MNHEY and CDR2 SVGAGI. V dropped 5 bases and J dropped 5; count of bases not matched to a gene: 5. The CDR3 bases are TGTGCCAGCAGTATTAGCGGGGGGAGGGAGACCCAGTACTTC. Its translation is CASSISGGRETQYF.

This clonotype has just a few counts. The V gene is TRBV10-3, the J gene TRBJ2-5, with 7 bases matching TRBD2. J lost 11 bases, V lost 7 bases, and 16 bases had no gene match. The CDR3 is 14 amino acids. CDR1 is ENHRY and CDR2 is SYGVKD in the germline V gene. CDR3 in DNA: TGTGCCATCACCCCGGGACTACCGGTGATTGAGCAGTACTTC. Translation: CAITPGLPVIEQYF.

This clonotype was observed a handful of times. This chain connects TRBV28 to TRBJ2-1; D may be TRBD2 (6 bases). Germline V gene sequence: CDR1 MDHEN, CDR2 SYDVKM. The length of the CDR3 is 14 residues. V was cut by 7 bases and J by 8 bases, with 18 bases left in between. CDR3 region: CASTRAGISDEQFF. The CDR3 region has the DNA TGTGCCAGCACTCGGGCGGGAATTAGCGATGAGCAGTTCTTC.

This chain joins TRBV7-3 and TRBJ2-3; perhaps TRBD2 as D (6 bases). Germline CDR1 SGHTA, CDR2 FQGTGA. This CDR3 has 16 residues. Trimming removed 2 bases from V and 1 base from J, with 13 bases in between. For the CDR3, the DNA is TGTGCCAGCAGCTTAGTGACGGGAGTGGGCACAGATACGCAGTATTTT. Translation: CASSLVTGVGTDTQYF.

CDR3 in amino acids: CASGPTGYGYTF. The CDR3 nucleotides read TGTGCCAGCGGACCGACGGGCTATGGCTACACCTTC. The V and J genes are TRBV2 and TRBJ1-2; D remains unclear. Trimming took off 8 bases at V and 4 bases at J, with 11 bases between the two ends. The CDR3 is 12 residues long. The germline V gene encodes CDR1 SNHLY and CDR2 FYNNEI.

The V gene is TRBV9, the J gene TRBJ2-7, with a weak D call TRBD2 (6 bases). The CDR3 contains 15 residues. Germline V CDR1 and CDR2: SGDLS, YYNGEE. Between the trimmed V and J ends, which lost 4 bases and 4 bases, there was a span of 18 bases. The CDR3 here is CASSLGWRGWYEQYF. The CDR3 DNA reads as TGTGCCAGCAGCCTAGGGTGGCGGGGCTGGTACGAGCAGTACTTC.

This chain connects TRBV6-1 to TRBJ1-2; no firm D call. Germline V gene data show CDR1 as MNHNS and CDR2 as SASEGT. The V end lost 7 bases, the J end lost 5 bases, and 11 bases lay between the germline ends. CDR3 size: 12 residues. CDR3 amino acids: CASNPRNYGYTF. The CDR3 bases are TGTGCCAGCAACCCCAGGAATTATGGCTACACCTTC.

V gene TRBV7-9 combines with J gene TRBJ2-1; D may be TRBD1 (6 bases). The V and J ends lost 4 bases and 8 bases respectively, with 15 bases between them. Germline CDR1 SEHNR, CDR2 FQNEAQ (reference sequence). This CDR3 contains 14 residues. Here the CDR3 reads CASSSRGAPHEQFF. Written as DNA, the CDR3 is TGTGCCAGCAGCTCCAGGGGCGCGCCCCATGAGCAGTTCTTC.

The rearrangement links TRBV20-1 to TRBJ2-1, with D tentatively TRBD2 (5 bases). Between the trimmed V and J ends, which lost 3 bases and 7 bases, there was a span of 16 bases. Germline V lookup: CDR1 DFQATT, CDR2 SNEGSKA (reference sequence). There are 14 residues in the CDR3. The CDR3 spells CSARIARNLNEQFF. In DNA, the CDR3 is TGCAGTGCTAGGATAGCGAGGAATTTGAATGAGCAGTTCTTC.

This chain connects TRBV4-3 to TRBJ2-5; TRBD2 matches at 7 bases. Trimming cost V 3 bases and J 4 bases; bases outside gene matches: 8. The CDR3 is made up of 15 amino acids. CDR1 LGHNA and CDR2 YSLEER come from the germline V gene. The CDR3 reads CASSQMYWGGETQYF. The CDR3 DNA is TGCGCCAGCAGCCAGATGTATTGGGGGGGAGAGACCCAGTACTTC.

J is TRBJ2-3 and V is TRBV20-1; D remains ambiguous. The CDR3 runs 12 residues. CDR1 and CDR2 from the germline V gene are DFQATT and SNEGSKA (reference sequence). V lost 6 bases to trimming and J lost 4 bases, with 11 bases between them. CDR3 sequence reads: CSAHSAADTQYF. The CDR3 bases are TGCAGTGCGCATTCCGCGGCAGATACGCAGTATTTT.

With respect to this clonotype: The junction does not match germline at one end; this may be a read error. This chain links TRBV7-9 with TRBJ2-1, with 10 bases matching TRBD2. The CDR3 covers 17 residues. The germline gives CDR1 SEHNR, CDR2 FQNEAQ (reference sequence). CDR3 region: CTSATLRGLAGVNEQFF. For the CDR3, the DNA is TGTACCAGCGCCACTCTAAGGGGGCTAGCGGGGGTGAATGAGCAGTTCTTC. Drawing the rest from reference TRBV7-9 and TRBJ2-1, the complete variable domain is DTGVSQNPRHKITKRGQNVTFRCDPISEHNRLYWYRQTLGQGPEFLTYFQNEAQLEKSRLLSDRFSAERPKGSFSTLEIQRTEQGDSAMYLCTSATLRGLAGVNEQFFGPGTRLTVL.

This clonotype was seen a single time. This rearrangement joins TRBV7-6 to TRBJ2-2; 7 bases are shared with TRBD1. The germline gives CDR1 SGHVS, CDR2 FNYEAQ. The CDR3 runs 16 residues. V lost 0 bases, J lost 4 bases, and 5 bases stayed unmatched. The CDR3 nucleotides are TGTGCCAGCAGCTTAGCGCGCAGGACAGGCACCGGGGAGCTGTTTTTT. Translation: CASSLARRTGTGELFF.

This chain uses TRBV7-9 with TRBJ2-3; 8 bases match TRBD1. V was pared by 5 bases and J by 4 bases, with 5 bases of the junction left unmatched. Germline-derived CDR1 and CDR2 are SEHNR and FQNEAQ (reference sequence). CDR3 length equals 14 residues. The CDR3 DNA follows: TGTGCCAGCAGCCAGGACAGGGAAGCAGATACGCAGTATTTT. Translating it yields CASSQDREADTQYF.